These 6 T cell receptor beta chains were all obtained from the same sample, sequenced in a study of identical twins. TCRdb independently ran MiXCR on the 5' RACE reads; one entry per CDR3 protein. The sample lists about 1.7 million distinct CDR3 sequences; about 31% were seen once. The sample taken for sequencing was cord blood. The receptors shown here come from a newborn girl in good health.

CDR3 in amino acids: CASSGTGDKEAFF. DNA for the CDR3: TGTGCCAGCAGCGGAACAGGGGATAAGGAAGCTTTCTTT. The chain is built from TRBV7-9 and TRBJ1-1; TRBD1 matches at 7 bases. CDR3 size: 13 residues. Germline assignment: CDR1 SEHNR and CDR2 FQNEAQ (reference sequence). V lost 5 bases, J lost 8 bases, and 8 bases stayed unmatched.

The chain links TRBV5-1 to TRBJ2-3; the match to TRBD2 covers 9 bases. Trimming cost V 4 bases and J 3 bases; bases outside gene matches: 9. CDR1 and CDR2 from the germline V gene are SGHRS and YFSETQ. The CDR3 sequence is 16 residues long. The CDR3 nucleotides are TGCGCCAGCAGCGGTAATAGCGGGAGACGAACAGATACGCAGTATTTT. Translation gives CASSGNSGRRTDTQYF.

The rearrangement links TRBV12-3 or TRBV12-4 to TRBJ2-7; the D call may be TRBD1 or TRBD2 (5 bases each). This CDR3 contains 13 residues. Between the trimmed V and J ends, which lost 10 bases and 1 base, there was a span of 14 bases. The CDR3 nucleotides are TGTGCCACCCAAACCTGGGGGTCCTACGAGCAGTACTTC. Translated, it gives CATQTWGSYEQYF.

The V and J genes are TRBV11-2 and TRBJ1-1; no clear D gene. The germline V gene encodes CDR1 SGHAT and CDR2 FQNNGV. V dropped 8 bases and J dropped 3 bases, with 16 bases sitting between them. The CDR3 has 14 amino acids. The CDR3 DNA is TGTGCCAGCTCCCTGGGAGTTTACGACACTGAAGCTTTCTTT. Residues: CASSLGVYDTEAFF.

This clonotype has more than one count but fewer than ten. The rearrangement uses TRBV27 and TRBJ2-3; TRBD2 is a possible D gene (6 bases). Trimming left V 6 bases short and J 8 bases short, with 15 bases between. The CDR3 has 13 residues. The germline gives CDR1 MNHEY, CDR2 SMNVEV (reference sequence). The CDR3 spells CASRPEGGVTQYF. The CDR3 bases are TGTGCCAGCAGGCCGGAGGGTGGGGTTACGCAGTATTTT.

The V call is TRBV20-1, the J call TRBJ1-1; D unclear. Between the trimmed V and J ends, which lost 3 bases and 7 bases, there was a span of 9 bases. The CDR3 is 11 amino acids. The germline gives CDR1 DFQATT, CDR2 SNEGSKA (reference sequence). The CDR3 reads CSASRSGEAFF. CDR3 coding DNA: TGCAGTGCTAGCAGGAGCGGTGAAGCTTTCTTT.